The 14 T cell receptor beta chains given below trace back to one sample, sequenced in a study of cytomegalovirus exposure and HLA in healthy donors. PCR involved 60 Vbeta and 13 Jbeta primers. The repertoire was sequenced with immunoSEQ multiplex PCR; TCRdb's copy has only in-frame clones and lacks some. Among 73,000 or so clones listed, around 78% were seen once. The sample was PBMCs. These TCRs come from a man aged 45-60 years in good health and CMV-seronegative.

This sequence joins TRBV19 and TRBJ1-5; D is ambiguous. V lost 1 base to trimming and J lost 7 bases, with 11 bases between them. This CDR3 spans 14 amino acids. Per germline, CDR1 LNHDA and CDR2 SQIVND (reference sequence). The CDR3 DNA sequence: TGTGCCAGTAGTATAGGGGCAGGAGGACAGCCCCAGCATTTT. It translates to CASSIGAGGQPQHF.

This chain uses TRBV6-5 with TRBJ1-2; TRBD1 is a possible D gene (5 bases). Per the germline V gene, CDR1 is MNHEY and CDR2 is SVGAGI. V dropped 6 bases and J dropped 4 bases, with 15 bases sitting between them. The CDR3 length is 14 residues. The CDR3 nucleotides read TGTGCCAGCAGAACAGGAGCTCTACCCTATGGCTACACCTTC. Its translation is CASRTGALPYGYTF.

This chain links TRBV5-4 with TRBJ1-2, with D uncertain. CDR3 length equals 15 residues. Trimming took 0 bases from V and 4 from J, leaving 13 bases between them. The V gene's germline CDR1 is SGHNT and CDR2 YYREEE (reference sequence). For the CDR3, the DNA is TGTGCCAGCAGCTTGGGCGAGGTCGATGTCTATGGCTACACCTTC. This gives the protein CASSLGEVDVYGYTF.

The chain has TRBV18 and TRBJ2-5; D gene ambiguous. Germline CDR1 and CDR2: KGHSH and LQKENI. CDR3 size: 14 residues. Trimming took 2 bases from V and 4 from J, leaving 11 bases between them. The CDR3 loop is CASSPTGVGETQYF. The DNA for the CDR3 is TGTGCCAGCTCACCAACCGGAGTTGGAGAGACCCAGTACTTC.

The chain is built from TRBV30 and TRBJ1-5; D unclear. This CDR3 has 13 residues. Germline lookup yields CDR1 GTSNPN and CDR2 SVGIG (reference sequence). V shed 1 base and J shed 0 bases, with 4 bases lying between them. The CDR3 region has the DNA TGTGCCTGGAGTGGGGCTAGCAATCAGCCCCAGCATTTT. Translation gives CAWSGASNQPQHF.

CDR3 residues: CASRIAGDSYEQYF. CDR3 in DNA: TGTGCCAGCAGAATAGCGGGGGATTCCTACGAGCAGTACTTC. The genes are TRBV2 and TRBJ2-7, with 9 bases fitting TRBD2. Germline assignment: CDR1 SNHLY and CDR2 FYNNEI. Trimming at V came to 6 bases and at J to 1 base, leaving 4 bases not matched to a gene. The length of the CDR3 is 14 residues. Supplemented by reference TRBV2 and TRBJ2-7, the full variable domain reads EPEVTQTPSHQVTQMGQEVILRCVPISNHLYFYWYRQILGQKVEFLVSFYNNEISEKSEIFDDQFSVERPDGSNFTLKIRSTKLEDSAMYFCASRIAGDSYEQYFGPGTRLTVT.

The chain is built from TRBV6-5 and TRBJ2-7; 9 nucleotides line up with TRBD2. With V trimmed by 4 bases and J by 2 bases, 9 bases remained unmatched. CDR1 MNHEY and CDR2 SVGAGI come from the germline V gene. The CDR3 sequence is 16 residues long. The CDR3 here is CASSSPSGAAPYEQYF. The CDR3 DNA follows: TGTGCCAGCAGTTCGCCTAGCGGGGCGGCTCCCTACGAGCAGTACTTC.

The V gene is TRBV18, the J gene TRBJ2-1; possible D gene TRBD1, 5 bases. Germline-derived CDR1 and CDR2 are KGHSH and LQKENI. This CDR3 contains 13 residues. Trimming removed 8 bases from V and 5 bases from J, with 13 bases in between. The CDR3 DNA reads TGTGCCAGCCACGACAGAAACGACAATGAGCAGTTCTTC. Residues: CASHDRNDNEQFF.

Comment on this clone: Sequence at one end of the junction differs from germline and may be a read error. V and J are TRBV6-6 and TRBJ1-1; 8 bases are shared with TRBD1. The CDR3 contains 14 residues. The germline gives CDR1 MNHNY, CDR2 SVGAGI (reference sequence). CDR3 loop: CVSSQPGQVTEAFF. The CDR3 DNA sequence: TGTGTCAGCAGTCAACCGGGACAGGTCACTGAAGCTTTCTTT.

The chain has TRBV19 and TRBJ1-2; 9 bases fit TRBD1. V shed 4 bases and J 5 bases; nucleotides not matched to a gene: 8. Looked up from germline, CDR1 is LNHDA and CDR2 is SQIVND (reference sequence). The CDR3 sequence is 15 residues long. DNA for the CDR3: TGTGCCAGTAGTAGAGGGGACAGGGAGACTTATGGCTACACCTTC. Translated, it gives CASSRGDRETYGYTF.

The chain couples TRBV7-9 to TRBJ1-3; 9 bases are shared with TRBD1. J lost 1 base, V lost 6 bases, and 10 bases had no gene match. The CDR3 covers 17 residues. Germline V gives CDR1 SEHNR, CDR2 FQNEAQ (reference sequence). CDR3 amino acids: CASRSPGQGGSGNTIYF. The CDR3 DNA follows: TGTGCCAGCAGGAGCCCGGGACAGGGTGGATCTGGAAACACCATATATTTT.

CDR3 DNA sequence: TGTGCCAGTAGGCAGAAGTGGGACAGGGACGGCACTGAAGCTTTCTTT. It translates to CASRQKWDRDGTEAFF. The J gene is TRBJ1-1, the V gene TRBV19; 9 positions agree with TRBD1. The CDR3 is 16 residues long. Germline CDR1 LNHDA, CDR2 SQIVND (reference sequence). V shed 6 bases, J shed 4 bases, and the junction held 12 bases outside the gene matches. Drawing the rest from reference TRBV19 and TRBJ1-1, the complete variable domain is DGGITQSPKYLFRKEGQNVTLSCEQNLNHDAMYWYRQDPGQGLRLIYYSQIVNDFQKGDIAEGYSVSREKKESFPLTVTSAQKNPTAFYLCASRQKWDRDGTEAFFGQGTRLTVV.

The rearrangement links TRBV30 to TRBJ1-1; no clear D. Germline V gene data show CDR1 as GTSNPN and CDR2 as SVGIG (reference sequence). The CDR3 spans 14 residues. Trimming shortened V by 0 bases and J by 14 bases, and 22 bases separated the two germline ends. This CDR3 is CAWSVRGPWAGQFF. Here the CDR3 DNA reads TGTGCCTGGAGTGTACGGGGTCCGTGGGCCGGCCAGTTCTTT.

This sequence joins TRBV19 and TRBJ1-2; D is perhaps TRBD1 (6 bases). This CDR3 has 15 residues. CDR1 LNHDA and CDR2 SQIVND come from the germline V gene (reference sequence). V was cut by 5 bases and J by 3 bases, with 16 bases left in between. CDR3 residues: CASSDPLGAHYGYTF. The DNA for the CDR3 is TGTGCCAGTAGTGATCCCCTGGGGGCTCACTATGGCTACACCTTC.